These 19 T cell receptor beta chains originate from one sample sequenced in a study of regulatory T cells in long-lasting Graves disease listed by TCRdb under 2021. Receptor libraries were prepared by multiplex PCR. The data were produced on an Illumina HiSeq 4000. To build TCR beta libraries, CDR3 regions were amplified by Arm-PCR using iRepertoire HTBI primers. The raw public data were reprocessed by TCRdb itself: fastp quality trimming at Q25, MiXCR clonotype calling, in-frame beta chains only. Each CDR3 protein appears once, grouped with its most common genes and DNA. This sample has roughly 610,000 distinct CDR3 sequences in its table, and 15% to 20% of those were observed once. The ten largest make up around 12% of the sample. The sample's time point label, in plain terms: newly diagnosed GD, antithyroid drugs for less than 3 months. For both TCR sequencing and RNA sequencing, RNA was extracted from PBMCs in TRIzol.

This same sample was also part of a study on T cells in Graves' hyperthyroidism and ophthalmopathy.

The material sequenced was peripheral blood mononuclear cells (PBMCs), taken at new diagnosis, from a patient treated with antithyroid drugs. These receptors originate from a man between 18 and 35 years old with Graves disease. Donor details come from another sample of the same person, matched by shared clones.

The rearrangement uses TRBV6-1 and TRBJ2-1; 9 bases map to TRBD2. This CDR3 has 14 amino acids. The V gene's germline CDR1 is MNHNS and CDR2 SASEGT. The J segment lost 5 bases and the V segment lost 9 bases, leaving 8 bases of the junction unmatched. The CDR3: CASGAGGLDNEQFF. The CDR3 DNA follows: TGTGCCAGTGGGGCGGGAGGGCTCGACAATGAGCAGTTCTTC.

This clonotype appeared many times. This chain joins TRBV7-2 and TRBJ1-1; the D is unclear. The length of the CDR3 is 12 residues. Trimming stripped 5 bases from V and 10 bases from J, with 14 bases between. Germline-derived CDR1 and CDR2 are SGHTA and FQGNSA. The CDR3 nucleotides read TGTGCCAGCAGCCGTCAAGGAACGGGAGCTTTCTTT. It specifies CASSRQGTGAFF.

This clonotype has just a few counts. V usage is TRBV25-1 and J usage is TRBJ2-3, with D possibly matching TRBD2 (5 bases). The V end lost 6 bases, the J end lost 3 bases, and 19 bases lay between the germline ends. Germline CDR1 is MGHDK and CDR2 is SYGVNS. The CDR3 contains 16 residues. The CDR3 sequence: CASRPPTGSATDTQYF. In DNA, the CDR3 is TGTGCCAGCAGACCCCCAACGGGGAGCGCAACAGATACGCAGTATTTT. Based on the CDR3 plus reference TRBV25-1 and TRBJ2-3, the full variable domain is EADIYQTPRYLVIGTGKKITLECSQTMGHDKMYWYQQDPGMELHLIHYSYGVNSTEKGDLSSESTVSRIRTEHFPLTLESARPSHTSQYLCASRPPTGSATDTQYFGPGTRLTVL.

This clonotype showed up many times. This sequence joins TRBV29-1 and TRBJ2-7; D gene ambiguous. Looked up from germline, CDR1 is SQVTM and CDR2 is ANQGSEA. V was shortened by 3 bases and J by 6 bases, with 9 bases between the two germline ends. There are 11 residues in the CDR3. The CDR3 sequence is CSVERSGEQYF. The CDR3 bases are TGCAGCGTTGAGAGGAGTGGCGAGCAGTACTTC.

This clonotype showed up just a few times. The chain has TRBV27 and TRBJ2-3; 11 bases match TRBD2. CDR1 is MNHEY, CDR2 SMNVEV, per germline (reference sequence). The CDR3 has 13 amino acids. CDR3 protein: CGIRLAGTDTQYF. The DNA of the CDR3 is TGTGGAATCAGACTAGCGGGAACAGATACGCAGTATTTT.

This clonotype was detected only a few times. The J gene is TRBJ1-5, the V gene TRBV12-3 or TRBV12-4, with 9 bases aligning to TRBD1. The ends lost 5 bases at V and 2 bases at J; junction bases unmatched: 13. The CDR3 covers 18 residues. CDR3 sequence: CASSPAGTGFPGNQPQHF. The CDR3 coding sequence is TGTGCCAGCAGTCCGGCAGGGACAGGGTTCCCTGGCAATCAGCCCCAGCATTTT.

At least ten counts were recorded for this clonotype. In DNA, the CDR3 is TGTGCCAGCAGTGCCGGGCCGTCGGTTTCCTACGAGCAGTACTTC. It codes for CASSAGPSVSYEQYF. The chain recombines TRBV12-3 or TRBV12-4 with TRBJ2-7; no clear D. The V end lost 5 bases, the J end lost 1 base, and 15 bases lay between the germline ends. This CDR3 spans 15 amino acids.

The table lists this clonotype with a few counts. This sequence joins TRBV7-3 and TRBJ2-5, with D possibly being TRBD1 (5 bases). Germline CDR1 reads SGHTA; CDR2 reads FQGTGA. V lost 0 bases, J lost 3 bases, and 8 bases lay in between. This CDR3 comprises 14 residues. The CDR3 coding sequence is TGTGCCAGCAGCTTAACGGCCAGGGAAGAGACCCAGTACTTC. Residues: CASSLTAREETQYF. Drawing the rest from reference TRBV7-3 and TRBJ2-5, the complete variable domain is GAGVSQTPSNKVTEKGKYVELRCDPISGHTALYWYRQSLGQGPEFLIYFQGTGAADDSGLPNDRFFAVRPEGSVSTLKIQRTERGDSAVYLCASSLTAREETQYFGPGTRLLVL.

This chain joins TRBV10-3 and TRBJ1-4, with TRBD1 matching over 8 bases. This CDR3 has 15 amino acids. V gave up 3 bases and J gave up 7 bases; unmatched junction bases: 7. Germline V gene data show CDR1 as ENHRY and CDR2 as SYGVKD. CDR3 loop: CAISDRGLVGEKLFF. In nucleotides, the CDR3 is TGTGCCATCAGTGACAGGGGGCTCGTGGGTGAAAAACTGTTTTTT.

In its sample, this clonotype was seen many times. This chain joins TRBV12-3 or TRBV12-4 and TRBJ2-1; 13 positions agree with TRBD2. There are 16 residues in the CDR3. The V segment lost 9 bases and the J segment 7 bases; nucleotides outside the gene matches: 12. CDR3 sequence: CASPARTSGSSNEQFF. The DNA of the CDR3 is TGTGCCAGTCCGGCCCGGACTAGCGGGAGTTCAAATGAGCAGTTCTTC.

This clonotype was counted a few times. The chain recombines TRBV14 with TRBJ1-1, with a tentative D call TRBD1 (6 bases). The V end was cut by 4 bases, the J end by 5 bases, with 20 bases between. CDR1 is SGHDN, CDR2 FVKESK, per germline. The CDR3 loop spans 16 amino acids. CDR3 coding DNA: TGTGCCAGCAGCCGGGTCACCGGGACAAAGAATACTGAAGCTTTCTTT. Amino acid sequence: CASSRVTGTKNTEAFF.

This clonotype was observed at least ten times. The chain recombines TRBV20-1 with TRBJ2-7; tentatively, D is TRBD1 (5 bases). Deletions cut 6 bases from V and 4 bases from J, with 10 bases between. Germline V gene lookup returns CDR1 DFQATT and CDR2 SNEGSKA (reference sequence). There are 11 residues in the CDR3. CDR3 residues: CSAAGNYEQYF. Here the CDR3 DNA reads TGCAGTGCGGCAGGGAATTACGAGCAGTACTTC.

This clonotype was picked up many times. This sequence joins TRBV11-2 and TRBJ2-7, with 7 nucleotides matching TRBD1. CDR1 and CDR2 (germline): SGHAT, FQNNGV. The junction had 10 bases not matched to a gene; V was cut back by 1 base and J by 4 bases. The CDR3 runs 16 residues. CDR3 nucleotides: TGTGCCAGCAGCTTAGTGAAGGGGGCTCAGTGGTACGAGCAGTACTTC. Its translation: CASSLVKGAQWYEQYF.

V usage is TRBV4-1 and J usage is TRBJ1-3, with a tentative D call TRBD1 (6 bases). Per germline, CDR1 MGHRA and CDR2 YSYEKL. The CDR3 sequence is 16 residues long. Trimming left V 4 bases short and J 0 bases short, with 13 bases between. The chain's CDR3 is CASSLAGDLSGNTIYF. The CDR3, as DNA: TGCGCCAGCAGCCTTGCAGGGGACCTCTCTGGAAACACCATATATTTT.

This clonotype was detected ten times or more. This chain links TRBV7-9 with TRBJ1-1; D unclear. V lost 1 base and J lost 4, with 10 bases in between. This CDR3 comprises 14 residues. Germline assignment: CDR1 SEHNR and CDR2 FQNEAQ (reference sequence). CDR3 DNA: TGTGCCAGCAGCTTAGGAACAGTATCCACTGAAGCTTTCTTT. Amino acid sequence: CASSLGTVSTEAFF. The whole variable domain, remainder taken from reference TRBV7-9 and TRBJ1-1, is DTGVSQNPRHKITKRGQNVTFRCDPISEHNRLYWYRQTLGQGPEFLTYFQNEAQLEKSRLLSDRFSAERPKGSFSTLEIQRTEQGDSAMYLCASSLGTVSTEAFFGQGTRLTVV.

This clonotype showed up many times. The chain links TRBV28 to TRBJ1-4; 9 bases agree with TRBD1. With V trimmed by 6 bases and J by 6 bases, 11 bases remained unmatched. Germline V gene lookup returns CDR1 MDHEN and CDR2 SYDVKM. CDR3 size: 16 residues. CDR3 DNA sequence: TGTGCCAGCAGCTCGGGACAGGGAACGCCGTATGAAAAACTGTTTTTT. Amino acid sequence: CASSSGQGTPYEKLFF.

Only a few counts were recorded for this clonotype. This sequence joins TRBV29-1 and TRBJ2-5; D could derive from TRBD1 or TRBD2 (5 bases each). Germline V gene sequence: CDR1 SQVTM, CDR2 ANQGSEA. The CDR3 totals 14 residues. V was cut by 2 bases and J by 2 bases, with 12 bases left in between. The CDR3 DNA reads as TGCAGCGTTGAAAACCGGGGCCGTCAAGAGACCCAGTACTTC. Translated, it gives CSVENRGRQETQYF. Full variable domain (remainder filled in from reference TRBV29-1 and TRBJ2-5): SAVISQKPSRDICQRGTSLTIQCQVDSQVTMMFWYRQQPGQSLTLIATANQGSEATYESGFVIDKFPISRPNLTFSTLTVSNMSPEDSSIYLCSVENRGRQETQYFGPGTRLLVL.

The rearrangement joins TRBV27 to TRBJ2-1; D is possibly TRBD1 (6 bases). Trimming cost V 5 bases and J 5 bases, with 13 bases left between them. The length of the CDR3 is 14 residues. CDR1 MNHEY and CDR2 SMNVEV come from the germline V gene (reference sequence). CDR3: CASSTQGVHNEQFF. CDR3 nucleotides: TGTGCCAGCAGTACACAGGGTGTCCACAATGAGCAGTTCTTC.

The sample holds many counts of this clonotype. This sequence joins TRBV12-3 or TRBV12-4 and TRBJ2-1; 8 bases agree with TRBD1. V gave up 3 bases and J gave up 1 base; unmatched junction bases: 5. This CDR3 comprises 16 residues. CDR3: CASSFGDRGSYNEQFF. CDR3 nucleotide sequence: TGTGCCAGCAGTTTCGGTGACAGGGGTTCCTACAATGAGCAGTTCTTC.